This is a list of T cell receptor beta chains from one sample in a study of CD8 T cells in ankylosing spondylitis. TCRdb redid the calling of the 5' RACE reads with MiXCR, one entry per CDR3 protein. The sample gives some 800,000 distinct CDR3 sequences, approximately 12% of which show up once; approximately 0.51% is in the top ten. The sample was blood, either unsorted or a sorted T cell fraction (not recorded which). The receptors come from a male donor with ankylosing spondylitis. CDR3s include the opening cysteine and the closing phenylalanine or tryptophan. The D gene is left open where the match is weak. Clone size appears in some rows only: once, few, many, or a class for an expanded clone.

D gene	V gene	J gene	clone size	CDR3 DNA	CDR3 protein
NA	TRBV20-1	TRBJ2-5	NA	TGCAGTGCCCCCCCGGGACTTCTAGTTGAGACCCAGTACTTC	CSAPPGLLVETQYF
TRBD2	TRBV7-2	TRBJ2-3	many	TGTGCCAGCAGCTTAAGACTAGCGGGGGTCACAGATACGCAGTATTTT	CASSLRLAGVTDTQYF
NA	TRBV5-5	TRBJ1-2	NA	TGTGCCAGCAGCTTGGGCACAGGGTTATTCTATGGCTACACCTTC	CASSLGTGLFYGYTF
NA	TRBV29-1	TRBJ1-1	many	TGCAGCGTTGACTTTCAGGGGTGGGGGAACACTGAAGCTTTCTTT	CSVDFQGWGNTEAFF
TRBD1	TRBV4-3	TRBJ2-1	few	TGCGCCAGCAGCCGACGACAGGGGAACAATGAGCAGTTCTTC	CASSRRQGNNEQFF
TRBD1	TRBV24-1	TRBJ2-7	few	TGTGCCACCAGTGCCACGACAGGGGCCCCCTACGAGCAGTACTTC	CATSATTGAPYEQYF
TRBD1	TRBV2	TRBJ2-1	NA	TGTGCCAGCAGTCCAGACAGGGGTTTCGATGAGCAGTTCTTC	CASSPDRGFDEQFF
TRBD1	TRBV27	TRBJ2-5	NA	TGTGCCAGCAGACATACTGGCGGCAGGGGGCGAGAGACCCAGTACTTC	CASRHTGGRGRETQYF
NA	TRBV7-2	TRBJ2-2	NA	TGTGCCAGCAGCCAGAAAAGGGCCGGGGAGCTGTTTTTT	CASSQKRAGELFF
NA	TRBV30	TRBJ1-5	NA	TGTGCCTGGAGTGCCAACAGACTCCCTTCGCCCCAGCATTTT	CAWSANRLPSPQHF
NA	TRBV7-9	TRBJ2-3	NA	TGTGCCAGCACTCCGGGGGCCCTCACAGATACGCAGTATTTT	CASTPGALTDTQYF
TRBD1	TRBV11-2	TRBJ2-6	NA	TGTGCCAGCAGCCTCCGGACAGGGGGCCTTGGGGCCAACGTCCTGACTTTC	CASSLRTGGLGANVLTF
NA	TRBV20-1	TRBJ2-7	few	TGCAGTGCTAGAGATCACCGGGGGACCTACGAGCAGTACTTC	CSARDHRGTYEQYF
TRBD2	TRBV28	TRBJ2-1	NA	TGTGCCAGCAGTTTAACCGGCGGGAGCGATTACAATGAGCAGTTCTTC	CASSLTGGSDYNEQFF
NA	TRBV9	TRBJ1-1	NA	TGTGCCAGCAGTCTTCCTCGGGGTGAAGCTTTCTTT	CASSLPRGEAFF
NA	TRBV7-9	TRBJ2-7	NA	TGTGCCAGCAGCTTGGATCACTTGGGTGAGCAGTACTTC	CASSLDHLGEQYF
NA	TRBV4-3	TRBJ2-2	NA	TGCGCCAGCAGCCAAGAAGTACCCGGTGGCACCGGGGAGCTGTTTTTT	CASSQEVPGGTGELFF
NA	TRBV5-5	TRBJ2-1	many	TGTGCCAGCCGGGACCAGGGGTCCTACAATGAGCAGTTCTTC	CASRDQGSYNEQFF
TRBD2	TRBV10-3	TRBJ2-3	many	TGTGCCATCAGACTAACTAGCGGGAGTACAGATACGCAGTATTTT	CAIRLTSGSTDTQYF
TRBD2	TRBV12-3/TRBV12-4	TRBJ2-5	few	TGTGCCACCAAAGAGGGGGCGTCTAGCGGGGGCCAAGAGACCCAGTACTTC	CATKEGASSGGQETQYF
NA	TRBV4-1	TRBJ2-1	few	TGCGCCAGCAGGGCCACCCTGACAGGTACCTACAATGAGCAGTTCTTC	CASRATLTGTYNEQFF
TRBD2	TRBV20-1	TRBJ2-1	NA	TGCAGTTTCCTGAGACTAGCGGGGGCTAATGAGCAGTTCTTC	CSFLRLAGANEQFF
NA	TRBV12-3/TRBV12-4	TRBJ2-7	few	TGTGCCAGCAGTTATTGGTACGAGCAGTACTTC	CASSYWYEQYF
NA	TRBV7-9	TRBJ1-2	NA	TGTGCCAGCAGTCAGGTACGACAGGACAAATCGGGCTACACCTTC	CASSQVRQDKSGYTF
TRBD2	TRBV10-3	TRBJ2-7	few	TGTGCTGGGGGGGTTCGGCAGAACGAGCAGTACTTC	CAGGVRQNEQYF
TRBD1	TRBV6-5	TRBJ2-3	few	TGTGCCAGCAGTTTCGGGACAGCCGTTGCGCAGTATTTT	CASSFGTAVAQYF
NA	TRBV27	TRBJ1-6	many	TGTGCCAGCAGTTTCGCCGCTGGTACCCTCCACTTT	CASSFAAGTLHF
NA	TRBV5-1	TRBJ1-1	NA	TGCGCCAGCAGCTCCGCCGGGAGGGACACTGAAGCTTTCTTT	CASSSAGRDTEAFF
TRBD1	TRBV6-2/TRBV6-3	TRBJ1-2	NA	TGTGCCAGCAGTTACGTTCGACAGGGGAACTATGGCTACACCTTC	CASSYVRQGNYGYTF
NA	TRBV5-1	TRBJ2-7	NA	TGCGCCAGCAGTTTTATACCAGGGACGGCCTCCGAGCAGTACTTC	CASSFIPGTASEQYF
NA	TRBV20-1	TRBJ2-7	NA	TGCAGTGCTAGAAGGGGGGGGGCAATATACGAGCAGTACTTC	CSARRGGAIYEQYF
TRBD2	TRBV20-1	TRBJ2-1	NA	TGCAGTGCTAGTCTAGCGGCTCAGTTCTTC	CSASLAAQFF
NA	TRBV7-9	TRBJ1-4	NA	TGTGCCAGCAGCACGCAAAATGAAAAACTGTTTTTT	CASSTQNEKLFF
NA	TRBV30	TRBJ1-4	few	TGTGCCTTGGGGGAGACGGGAGGAGGGGAAAAACTGTTTTTT	CALGETGGGEKLFF
NA	TRBV10-3	TRBJ1-1	NA	TGTGCCACCCGATACAGGGATGACACTGAAGCTTTCTTT	CATRYRDDTEAFF
TRBD1	TRBV5-5	TRBJ2-5	NA	TGTGCCAGCAGGGGGAGGGCTCCGGGACAGGGGTACCAAGAGACCCAGTACTTC	CASRGRAPGQGYQETQYF
NA	TRBV5-1	TRBJ1-1	NA	TGCGCCAGCAGCTTGGCCGTGGGGGCCACTGAAGCTTTCTTT	CASSLAVGATEAFF
NA	TRBV20-1	TRBJ2-3	many	TGCAGTGCTCGAGGTCACAGGGATACGCAGTATTTT	CSARGHRDTQYF
NA	TRBV9	TRBJ2-5	NA	TGTGCCAGCAGCGGATCTCAGGGGTATCGGGCCCAGTACTTC	CASSGSQGYRAQYF
TRBD2	TRBV20-1	TRBJ2-1	NA	TGCAGTGCTTCACTAGCGGGGAACTACAATGAGCAGTTCTTC	CSASLAGNYNEQFF
NA	TRBV27	TRBJ1-4	NA	TGTGCCAGCAGTTTCAACAGTGCAACTAATGAAAAACTGTTTTTT	CASSFNSATNEKLFF
NA	TRBV30	TRBJ2-1	few	TGTGCCTGGAGTCTTAGCGGATCCTCCTACAATGAGCAGTTCTTC	CAWSLSGSSYNEQFF
NA	TRBV9	TRBJ2-2	NA	TGTGCCAGCTGTAGGGGGTTAACCACCGGGGAGCTGTTTTTT	CASCRGLTTGELFF
NA	TRBV7-8	TRBJ2-1	few	TGTGCCAGCAGCTTAGAGATGCGAGGGGTGGAGAGACTGGGTGAGCAGTTCTTC	CASSLEMRGVERLGEQFF
NA	TRBV6-5	TRBJ1-6	few	TGTGCCAGCAGTTATACCCCGGGAGGTTCACCCCTCCACTTT	CASSYTPGGSPLHF
NA	TRBV4-2	TRBJ2-5	many	TGTGCCAGCAGCCAAGATCCAGTCGAGACCCAGTACTTC	CASSQDPVETQYF
NA	TRBV6-6	TRBJ1-1	few	TGTGCCAGCAGTTACGGGGAGCACACTGAAGCTTTCTTT	CASSYGEHTEAFF
NA	TRBV10-3	TRBJ1-3	many	TGTGCCATCAGTGAAGGCTCTGGAAACACCATATATTTT	CAISEGSGNTIYF
NA	TRBV4-2	TRBJ2-7	few	TGTGCCAGCAGCCGAGAGGGGCTTTCCTACGAGCAGTACTTC	CASSREGLSYEQYF
NA	TRBV6-1	TRBJ2-7	NA	TGTGCCAGCAGAAAGACAGGCCTCGTGAACGAGCAGTACTTC	CASRKTGLVNEQYF